A selection of T cell receptor beta chains follows, all from one sample in a study of OX40 agonist ivuxolimab in advanced cancers. The repertoire was sequenced with immunoSEQ multiplex PCR; TCRdb's copy has only in-frame clones and lacks some. The sample gives 65,000 to 85,000 clones, roughly 85% of which show up once; less than 4% is in the top ten. The sample consisted of CD4+ or CD8+ T cells sorted from blood, taken in a trial of the OX40 agonist ivuxolimab. The receptors were gathered from an adult with an advanced solid tumor such as melanoma, head and neck, liver or kidney cancer. The CDR3 runs from the conserved cysteine through the conserved F or W. Each record gives: V gene, J gene, clone size, D gene, CDR3 DNA, CDR3 protein. A D gene is named only where the DNA matches it firmly. The size of a clone is reported for some rows only, either as once, few or many, or as a class for expanded clones.

>TRBV7-9|TRBJ1-1|NA|NA
TGTGCCAGCAGCTTTAGCCAGACAGTGTTGGAAGCTTTCTTT
CASSFSQTVLEAFF
>TRBV7-2|TRBJ1-4|NA|NA
TGTGCCAGCAGCCCCCGACATCGGGCTAATGAAAAACTGTTTTTT
CASSPRHRANEKLFF
>TRBV7-2|TRBJ2-3|many|TRBD2
TGTGCCAGCAGCCCTCCGGGGCGGGGGGGCCGAGATACGCAGTATTTT
CASSPPGRGGRDTQYF
>TRBV30|TRBJ1-5|few|NA
TGTGCCTGGAGTCGACAGCCCCAACAGCCCCAGCATTTT
CAWSRQPQQPQHF
>TRBV9|TRBJ2-2|NA|NA
TGTGCCAGCAGCCAAATCTCGGGCAGGGAACCGACCGGGGAGCTGTTTTTT
CASSQISGREPTGELFF
>TRBV6-6|TRBJ2-3|NA|TRBD2
TGTGCCAGCAGTTACTCGGCGGGGGGGCAGGGAGATACGCAGTATTTT
CASSYSAGGQGDTQYF
>TRBV10-2|TRBJ2-7|NA|NA
TGCGCCAGCAGTGAGTATGGTGTGGGACCCTTTACCTACGAGCAGTACTTC
CASSEYGVGPFTYEQYF
>TRBV7-8|TRBJ2-3|NA|TRBD2
TGTGCCAGCACCCCTTCCACCAGCGGGAACACAGATACGCAGTATTTT
CASTPSTSGNTDTQYF
>TRBV12-5|TRBJ1-5|NA|NA
TGTGCTAGTGGTTTGAACAGGAGGGGTCTGAATAGCAATCAGCCCCAGCATTTT
CASGLNRRGLNSNQPQHF
>TRBV10-3|TRBJ2-1|NA|NA
TGTGCCATCGGGGTGTATCGGGAGCAGTTCTTC
CAIGVYREQFF
>TRBV11-2|TRBJ2-5|NA|TRBD2
TGTGCCAGCAGCGTCGGGGGGAGAGGGGAGACCCAGTACTTC
CASSVGGRGETQYF
>TRBV30|TRBJ1-3|NA|NA
TGTGCCTGGTCCGTCGGGCTCGGAAACACCATATATTTT
CAWSVGLGNTIYF
>TRBV4-1|TRBJ1-2|NA|TRBD1
TGCGCCAGCAGCCAAGGGACAGGGGACGGCTACACCTTC
CASSQGTGDGYTF
>TRBV10-3|TRBJ2-7|NA|NA
TGTGCCATCAGTGAAAAGGGGAACTACGAGCAGTACTTC
CAISEKGNYEQYF
>TRBV11-3|TRBJ2-2|NA|NA
TGTGCCAGCAGCTTTGGACTTGCGAACACCGGGGAGCTGTTTTTT
CASSFGLANTGELFF
>TRBV5-1|TRBJ2-2|NA|NA
TGCGCCAGCAGGTTACAGGGAAACACCGGGGAGCTGTTTTTT
CASRLQGNTGELFF
>TRBV2|TRBJ1-4|NA|NA
TGTGCCAGCAGTGAAACAGGATTTAATGAAAAACTGTTTTTT
CASSETGFNEKLFF
>TRBV18|TRBJ2-5|NA|NA
TGTGCCAGCTCCCCACGTCTCGAGACCCAGTACTTC
CASSPRLETQYF
>TRBV7-9|TRBJ2-1|once|TRBD2
TGTGCCAGCAGCTTAGGGGCGGGAGGCGCCTACAATGAGCAGTTCTTC
CASSLGAGGAYNEQFF
>TRBV4-3|TRBJ2-7|NA|NA
TGCGCCAGCAGCCAAGTTAGCTCTGGGGGCGAGCAGTACTTC
CASSQVSSGGEQYF
>TRBV7-2|TRBJ2-1|NA|NA
TGTGCCAGCAGCTTATATTTGCTCCCCGGCTTCAGCTCCTACAATGAGCAGTTCTTC
CASSLYLLPGFSSYNEQFF
>TRBV21-1|TRBJ1-2|NA|NA
TGTGCCAGCAGCAAACGCCGCATAGAGAACTATGGCTACACCTTC
CASSKRRIENYGYTF
>TRBV20-1|TRBJ2-1|NA|NA
TGCAGTGCTCTCCTCCCGGGACAGCAGTTCTTC
CSALLPGQQFF
>TRBV5-5|TRBJ1-1|NA|NA
TGTGCCAGCAGGCGGCGGGCGGGTGGCGACACTGAAGCTTTCTTT
CASRRRAGGDTEAFF
>TRBV5-4|TRBJ2-2|NA|NA
TGTGTCAGCAGCTCTACAGGAAAAGGGACCGGGGAGCTGTTTTTT
CVSSSTGKGTGELFF
>TRBV11-3|TRBJ2-7|NA|NA
TGTGCCAGCAGCTTACTCAGGGGTATGCCCTACGAGCAGTACTTC
CASSLLRGMPYEQYF
>TRBV28|TRBJ1-2|NA|NA
TGTGCCAGCAGCCCGGCCTACATAAACAGCCTCTATGGCTACACCTTC
CASSPAYINSLYGYTF
>TRBV11-3|TRBJ2-5|once|NA
TGTGCCAGCAGCTTAGAAGTGGGCCGGGAGACCCAGTACTTC
CASSLEVGRETQYF